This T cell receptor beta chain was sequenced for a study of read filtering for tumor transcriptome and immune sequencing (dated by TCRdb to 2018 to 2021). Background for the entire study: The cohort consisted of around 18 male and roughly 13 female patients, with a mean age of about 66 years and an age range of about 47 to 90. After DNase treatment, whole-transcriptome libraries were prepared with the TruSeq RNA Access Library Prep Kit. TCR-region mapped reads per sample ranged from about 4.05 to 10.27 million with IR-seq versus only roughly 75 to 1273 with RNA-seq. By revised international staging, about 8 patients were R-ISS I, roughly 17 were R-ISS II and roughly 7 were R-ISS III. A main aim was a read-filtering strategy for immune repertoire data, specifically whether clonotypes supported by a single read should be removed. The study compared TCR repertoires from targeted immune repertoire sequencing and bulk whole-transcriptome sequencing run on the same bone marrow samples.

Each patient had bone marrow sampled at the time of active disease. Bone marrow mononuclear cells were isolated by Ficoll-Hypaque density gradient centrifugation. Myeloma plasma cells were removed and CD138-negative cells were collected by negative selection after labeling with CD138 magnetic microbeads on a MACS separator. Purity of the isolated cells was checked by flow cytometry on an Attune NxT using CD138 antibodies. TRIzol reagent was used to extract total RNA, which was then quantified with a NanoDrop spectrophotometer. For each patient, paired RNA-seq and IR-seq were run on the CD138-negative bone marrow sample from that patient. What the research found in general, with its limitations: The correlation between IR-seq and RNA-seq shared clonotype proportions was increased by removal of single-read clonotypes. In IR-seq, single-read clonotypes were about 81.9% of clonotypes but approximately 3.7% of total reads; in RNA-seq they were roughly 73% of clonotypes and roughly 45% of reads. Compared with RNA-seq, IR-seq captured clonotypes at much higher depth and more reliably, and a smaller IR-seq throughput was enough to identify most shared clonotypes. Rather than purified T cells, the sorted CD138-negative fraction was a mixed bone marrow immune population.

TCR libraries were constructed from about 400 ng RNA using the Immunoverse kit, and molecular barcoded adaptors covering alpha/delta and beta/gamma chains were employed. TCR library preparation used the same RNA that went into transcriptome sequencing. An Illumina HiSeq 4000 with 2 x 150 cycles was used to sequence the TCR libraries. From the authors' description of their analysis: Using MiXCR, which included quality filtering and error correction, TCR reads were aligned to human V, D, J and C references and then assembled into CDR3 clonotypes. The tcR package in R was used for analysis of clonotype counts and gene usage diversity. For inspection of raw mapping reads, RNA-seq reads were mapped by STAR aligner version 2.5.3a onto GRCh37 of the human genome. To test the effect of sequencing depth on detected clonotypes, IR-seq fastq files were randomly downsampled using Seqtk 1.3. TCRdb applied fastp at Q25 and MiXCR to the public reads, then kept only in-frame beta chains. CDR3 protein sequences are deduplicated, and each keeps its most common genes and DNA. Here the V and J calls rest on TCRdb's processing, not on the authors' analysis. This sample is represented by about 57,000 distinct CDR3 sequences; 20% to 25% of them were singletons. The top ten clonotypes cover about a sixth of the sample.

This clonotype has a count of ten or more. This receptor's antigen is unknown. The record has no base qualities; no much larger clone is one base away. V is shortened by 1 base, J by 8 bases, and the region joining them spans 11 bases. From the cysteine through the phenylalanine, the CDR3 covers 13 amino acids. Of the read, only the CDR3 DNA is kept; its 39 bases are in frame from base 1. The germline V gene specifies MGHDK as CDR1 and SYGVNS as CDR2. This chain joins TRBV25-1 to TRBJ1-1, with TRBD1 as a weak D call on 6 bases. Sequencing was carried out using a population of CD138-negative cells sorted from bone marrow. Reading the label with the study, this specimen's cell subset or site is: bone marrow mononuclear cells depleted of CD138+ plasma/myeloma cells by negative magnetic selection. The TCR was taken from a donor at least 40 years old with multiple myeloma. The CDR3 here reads CASSEWWQGEAFF. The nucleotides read TGTGCCAGCAGTGAATGGTGGCAGGGGGAAGCTTTCTTT.